Listed below are T cell receptor beta chains from one sample, sequenced in a study of cytomegalovirus exposure and HLA in healthy donors. TCRdb keeps only in-frame clones here, not all; method: immunoSEQ multiplex PCR. The sample has 130,000 to 150,000 clones, about three quarters seen once. Material for sequencing was PBMCs. The receptors here all came from a male donor in good health and CMV-seropositive. CDR3s include the opening cysteine and the closing phenylalanine or tryptophan. Each record gives: J gene, clone size, D gene, V gene, CDR3 protein, CDR3 DNA. The D gene is left open where the match is weak. The listing skips clone size in some rows; elsewhere it reads once, few, many or a size class.

j_gene: TRBJ2-5
abundance: NA
d_gene: NA
v_gene: TRBV10-1
CDR3aa: CASSADTKTGEETQYF
CDR3nt: TGCGCCAGCAGTGCCGACACAAAGACAGGAGAAGAGACCCAGTACTTC

j_gene: TRBJ2-7
abundance: NA
d_gene: TRBD2
v_gene: TRBV2
CDR3aa: CASSVRREGGYEQYF
CDR3nt: TGTGCCAGCAGTGTACGGCGGGAGGGCGGCTACGAGCAGTACTTC

j_gene: TRBJ2-5
abundance: NA
d_gene: TRBD2
v_gene: TRBV7-8
CDR3aa: CASSLDRTSVPQETQYF
CDR3nt: TGTGCCAGCAGCTTGGACCGGACTAGCGTCCCCCAAGAGACCCAGTACTTC

j_gene: TRBJ2-7
abundance: once
d_gene: TRBD2
v_gene: TRBV5-1
CDR3aa: CASSLPYPASGGADEQYF
CDR3nt: TGCGCCAGCAGCTTGCCTTATCCGGCCAGCGGGGGGGCCGACGAGCAGTACTTC

j_gene: TRBJ1-2
abundance: once
d_gene: TRBD1
v_gene: TRBV7-6
CDR3aa: CASSYAGGYGYTF
CDR3nt: TGTGCCAGCAGCTACGCAGGGGGGTATGGCTACACCTTC

j_gene: TRBJ1-2
abundance: NA
d_gene: TRBD1
v_gene: TRBV28
CDR3aa: CASSLTGGDGYTF
CDR3nt: TGTGCCAGCAGTTTGACAGGGGGCGATGGCTACACCTTC

j_gene: TRBJ1-2
abundance: NA
d_gene: NA
v_gene: TRBV29-1
CDR3aa: CSVETDLGNYTF
CDR3nt: TGCAGCGTTGAAACGGACTTAGGAAACTACACCTTC

j_gene: TRBJ2-1
abundance: NA
d_gene: TRBD2
v_gene: TRBV19
CDR3aa: CASSIGLGREMGYNEQFF
CDR3nt: TGTGCCAGTAGTATAGGGTTAGGGCGGGAGATGGGGTACAATGAGCAGTTCTTC

j_gene: TRBJ2-1
abundance: NA
d_gene: TRBD2
v_gene: TRBV19
CDR3aa: CASSLTSGGANEQFF
CDR3nt: TGTGCCAGTAGTTTGACTAGCGGGGGGGCCAATGAGCAGTTCTTC

j_gene: TRBJ1-1
abundance: NA
d_gene: NA
v_gene: TRBV27
CDR3aa: CASSLSLNTEAFF
CDR3nt: TGTGCCAGCAGCCTGAGCCTGAACACTGAAGCTTTCTTT

j_gene: TRBJ1-1
abundance: NA
d_gene: NA
v_gene: TRBV5-1
CDR3aa: CASSLGTGNTEAFF
CDR3nt: TGCGCCAGCAGCTTGGGTACTGGGAACACTGAAGCTTTCTTT

j_gene: TRBJ2-3
abundance: NA
d_gene: NA
v_gene: TRBV11-2
CDR3aa: CASSLGDWGGTDTQYF
CDR3nt: TGTGCCAGCAGCTTAGGAGACTGGGGGGGCACAGATACGCAGTATTTT

j_gene: TRBJ2-5
abundance: NA
d_gene: TRBD1
v_gene: TRBV6-1
CDR3aa: CASSDATGGQETQYF
CDR3nt: TGTGCCAGCAGTGACGCGACAGGGGGCCAAGAGACCCAGTACTTC

j_gene: TRBJ2-3
abundance: NA
d_gene: TRBD2
v_gene: TRBV10-3
CDR3aa: CAISGLAGDTDTQYF
CDR3nt: TGTGCCATCAGCGGGCTAGCGGGAGACACAGATACGCAGTATTTT

j_gene: TRBJ2-7
abundance: NA
d_gene: NA
v_gene: TRBV5-5
CDR3aa: CASSLETGSPSYEQYF
CDR3nt: TGTGCCAGCAGCTTGGAGACAGGATCCCCTTCCTACGAGCAGTACTTC

j_gene: TRBJ2-2
abundance: NA
d_gene: NA
v_gene: TRBV6-6
CDR3aa: CASSYSRWRELFF
CDR3nt: TGTGCCAGCAGTTACTCGCGGTGGAGGGAGCTGTTTTTT

j_gene: TRBJ2-7
abundance: NA
d_gene: NA
v_gene: TRBV2
CDR3aa: CASSSRLSYEQYF
CDR3nt: TGTGCCAGCAGTTCTCGACTTTCCTACGAGCAGTACTTC

j_gene: TRBJ2-3
abundance: NA
d_gene: NA
v_gene: TRBV7-2
CDR3aa: CASSSESGADTQYF
CDR3nt: TGTGCCAGCAGCTCAGAGAGTGGAGCAGATACGCAGTATTTT

j_gene: TRBJ1-2
abundance: NA
d_gene: NA
v_gene: TRBV30
CDR3aa: CAWSVQVYYGYTF
CDR3nt: TGTGCCTGGAGTGTTCAGGTTTACTATGGCTACACCTTC

j_gene: TRBJ1-2
abundance: NA
d_gene: NA
v_gene: TRBV25-1
CDR3aa: CASSEYLGSNYGYTF
CDR3nt: TGTGCCAGCAGTGAATACCTGGGCAGTAACTATGGCTACACCTTC

j_gene: TRBJ2-7
abundance: NA
d_gene: TRBD2
v_gene: TRBV19
CDR3aa: CASSGVAGTSYEQYF
CDR3nt: TGTGCCAGTAGTGGGGTAGCGGGTACCTCCTACGAGCAGTACTTC

j_gene: TRBJ1-2
abundance: NA
d_gene: NA
v_gene: TRBV2
CDR3aa: CASSEARLTIRGYTF
CDR3nt: TGTGCCAGCAGTGAAGCGCGATTAACGATTCGGGGCTACACCTTC

j_gene: TRBJ2-1
abundance: NA
d_gene: NA
v_gene: TRBV7-3
CDR3aa: CASSLRGLAAYNEQFF
CDR3nt: TGTGCCAGCAGCTTAAGAGGGCTAGCAGCCTACAATGAGCAGTTCTTC

j_gene: TRBJ1-1
abundance: once
d_gene: TRBD1
v_gene: TRBV27
CDR3aa: CASSFQGGTEAFF
CDR3nt: TGTGCCAGCAGTTTCCAGGGGGGAACTGAAGCTTTCTTT

j_gene: TRBJ1-1
abundance: NA
d_gene: TRBD1
v_gene: TRBV5-1
CDR3aa: CASSLRGRMDTEAFF
CDR3nt: TGCGCCAGCAGTCTGAGGGGGCGTATGGACACTGAAGCTTTCTTT

j_gene: TRBJ2-2
abundance: few
d_gene: TRBD2
v_gene: TRBV4-1
CDR3aa: CASSLLAAFLNTGELFF
CDR3nt: TGCGCCAGCAGCCTCCTAGCGGCATTTTTGAACACCGGGGAGCTGTTTTTT

j_gene: TRBJ1-1
abundance: NA
d_gene: TRBD1
v_gene: TRBV9
CDR3aa: CASTTGGGTEAFF
CDR3nt: TGTGCCAGCACAACAGGGGGTGGCACTGAAGCTTTCTTT

j_gene: TRBJ1-1
abundance: NA
d_gene: TRBD1
v_gene: TRBV5-6
CDR3aa: CASSLGQGDFEAFF
CDR3nt: TGTGCCAGCAGCTTGGGACAGGGAGATTTTGAAGCTTTCTTT

j_gene: TRBJ2-2
abundance: NA
d_gene: NA
v_gene: TRBV4-2
CDR3aa: CASGPVDRNTGELFF
CDR3nt: TGTGCCAGCGGCCCCGTGGACAGAAACACCGGGGAGCTGTTTTTT

j_gene: TRBJ2-2
abundance: NA
d_gene: TRBD2
v_gene: TRBV27
CDR3aa: CASSLLLALANTGELFF
CDR3nt: TGTGCCAGCAGTTTATTACTAGCGCTAGCGAACACCGGGGAGCTGTTTTTT

j_gene: TRBJ1-5
abundance: NA
d_gene: NA
v_gene: TRBV10-3
CDR3aa: CAISRQLDSNQPQHF
CDR3nt: TGTGCCATCAGTAGACAGTTAGATAGCAATCAGCCCCAGCATTTT

j_gene: TRBJ2-1
abundance: NA
d_gene: TRBD2
v_gene: TRBV28
CDR3aa: CATGTSGNNEQFF
CDR3nt: TGTGCCACTGGGACTAGCGGTAACAATGAGCAGTTCTTC

j_gene: TRBJ2-1
abundance: NA
d_gene: TRBD2
v_gene: TRBV19
CDR3aa: CASSIVWGGSYNEQFF
CDR3nt: TGTGCCAGTAGTATAGTTTGGGGGGGCTCCTACAATGAGCAGTTCTTC

j_gene: TRBJ2-5
abundance: NA
d_gene: NA
v_gene: TRBV25-1
CDR3aa: CASSESREQYF
CDR3nt: TGTGCCAGCAGTGAGAGCCGGGAGCAGTACTTC

j_gene: TRBJ2-7
abundance: few
d_gene: TRBD1
v_gene: TRBV6-6
CDR3aa: CASTPGRQGNEQYF
CDR3nt: TGTGCCAGCACCCCCGGGAGACAGGGGAACGAGCAGTACTTC

j_gene: TRBJ2-5
abundance: NA
d_gene: NA
v_gene: TRBV29-1
CDR3aa: CSVEDQGETQYF
CDR3nt: TGCAGCGTTGAAGATCAGGGAGAGACCCAGTACTTC

j_gene: TRBJ1-6
abundance: few
d_gene: TRBD1
v_gene: TRBV29-1
CDR3aa: CSVKGTGDNSPLHF
CDR3nt: TGCAGCGTTAAAGGGACAGGGGATAATTCACCCCTCCACTTT

j_gene: TRBJ1-4
abundance: NA
d_gene: NA
v_gene: TRBV6-1
CDR3aa: CASRKGVEHEKLFF
CDR3nt: TGTGCCAGCAGGAAGGGGGTAGAACATGAAAAACTGTTTTTT